This T cell receptor (beta chain) was documented in a study of cytomegalovirus exposure and HLA in healthy donors. For the study at large: An earlier analysis identified fewer than 130 million unique TCR beta sequences in 170 million or so T cells.

It was with 60 Vbeta and 13 Jbeta primers that the PCR ran. Sequencing was performed with immunoSEQ multiplex PCR; in TCRdb, only in-frame clones are kept and a portion is missing. This sample has under 130,000 clones, with roughly 66% found just once. From germline, CDR1 is MNHNS and CDR2 SASEGT. V lost 8 bases and J lost 6, with 5 bases in between. This CDR3 comprises 11 residues. The chain is built from TRBV6-1 and TRBJ1-6; no definite D call. The sample comprised PBMCs. The sequence was collected from a woman in her forties or fifties in good health and CMV-seronegative. DNA of the CDR3: TGTGCCAGCGGCCCTAATTCACCCCTCCACTTT. Its protein is CASGPNSPLHF.